One sample yielded the 9 T cell receptor beta chains listed below, sequenced in a study of graft-versus-host responses after intestinal transplantation. Antigen specificity for these receptors is unknown. TCRdb's copy holds only in-frame clones and misses some; the assay was immunoSEQ multiplex PCR. This table holds 95,000 to 150,000 clones, about 93% found once. The sequencing used unstimulated CD4+ T cells sorted from spleen or lymph node cells, collected before intestinal transplant. The receptor set was obtained from a human donor who received an intestinal transplant.

CDR3 nucleotides: TGTGCCAGCAGCTACCCCCCCTACCTCGGGACAGATACGCAGTATTTT. Its protein is CASSYPPYLGTDTQYF. The V gene is TRBV5-6, the J gene TRBJ2-3; D gene unclear. This CDR3 contains 16 residues. The V gene lost 3 bases and the J gene lost 3 bases, with 17 bases spanning the gap. CDR1 is SGHDT, CDR2 YYEEEE, per germline. The whole variable domain, filled in from reference TRBV5-6 and TRBJ2-3, reads DAGVTQSPTHLIKTRGQQVTLRCSPKSGHDTVSWYQQALGQGPQFIFQYYEEEERQRGNFPDRFSGHQFPNYSSELNVNALLLGDSALYLCASSYPPYLGTDTQYFGPGTRLTVL.

V usage is TRBV18 and J usage is TRBJ2-5; 9 nucleotides align to TRBD1. The CDR3 extends over 15 amino acids. Germline V gene data show CDR1 as KGHSH and CDR2 as LQKENI. V trimming: 8 bases; J trimming: 7 bases; junction bases outside the gene matches: 14. The CDR3 nucleotides are TGTGCCAGCGCAAACCGGGACAGGGACCAGGGGACCCAGTACTTC. It is translated as CASANRDRDQGTQYF.

The CDR3 is CASSDWGGANVLTF. The CDR3 DNA follows: TGTGCCAGCAGTGACTGGGGAGGGGCCAACGTCCTGACTTTC. The chain is built from TRBV6-1 and TRBJ2-6; D is uncertain. V lost 3 bases and J 4 bases, leaving 7 bases between the germline ends. Germline lookup yields CDR1 MNHNS and CDR2 SASEGT. The CDR3 totals 14 residues.

The chain uses TRBV7-2 and TRBJ1-5; 7 bases match TRBD1. The germline V gene encodes CDR1 SGHTA and CDR2 FQGNSA. The CDR3 extends over 15 amino acids. V shed 4 bases, J shed 1 base, and the junction held 4 bases outside the gene matches. The CDR3 sequence is CASSSPDRSNQPQHF. The CDR3 DNA reads TGTGCCAGCAGCTCCCCGGACAGGAGCAATCAGCCCCAGCATTTT.

The chain combines TRBV10-2 with TRBJ2-7; TRBD1 matches at 9 bases. The germline V gene has CDR1 WSHSY and CDR2 SAAADI. Trimming took 4 bases from V and 5 from J; bases not matched to a gene: 9. The CDR3 contains 15 residues. DNA of the CDR3: TGCGCCAGCAGTGTCCCGGGACAGGGCCATCACGAGCAGTACTTC. This sequence encodes CASSVPGQGHHEQYF.

This rearrangement joins TRBV9 to TRBJ2-3; 8 bases map to TRBD2. The CDR3 loop spans 16 amino acids. Unmatched junction bases numbered 11, after V lost 3 bases and J lost 5 bases. Per the germline V gene, CDR1 is SGDLS and CDR2 is YYNGEE. In nucleotides, the CDR3 is TGTGCCAGCAGCGGCATAGCGGGAATGAGGGTAGATACGCAGTATTTT. Translated, it gives CASSGIAGMRVDTQYF. Complete variable domain (other parts from reference TRBV9 and TRBJ2-3): DSGVTQTPKHLITATGQRVTLRCSPRSGDLSVYWYQQSLDQGLQFLIQYYNGEERAKGNILERFSAQQFPDLHSELNLSSLELGDSALYFCASSGIAGMRVDTQYFGPGTRLTVL.

This rearrangement joins TRBV30 to TRBJ1-1; TRBD1 might be the D (5 bases). The CDR3 runs to 13 residues. Trimming left V 2 bases short and J 4 bases short, with 11 bases between. Germline V gene lookup returns CDR1 GTSNPN and CDR2 SVGIG (reference sequence). CDR3 coding DNA: TGTGCCTGGAGTTTGCAGGGTGGCACTGAAGCTTTCTTT. Its translation: CAWSLQGGTEAFF.

The chain combines TRBV19 with TRBJ2-1; 7 positions match TRBD2. CDR3 size: 15 residues. The trim removed 2 bases at V and 5 bases at J, leaving 6 bases unmatched. The germline V gene encodes CDR1 LNHDA and CDR2 SQIVND (reference sequence). The CDR3 loop is CASSIQAGVHNEQFF. The DNA for the CDR3 is TGTGCCAGTAGTATACAGGCGGGAGTCCACAATGAGCAGTTCTTC.

The CDR3 nucleotides are TGTGCCAGTAGTTCCCCGGGACATTCGAACACTGAAGCTTTCTTT. Protein: CASSSPGHSNTEAFF. The chain links TRBV19 to TRBJ1-1; perhaps TRBD1 as D (6 bases). From germline, CDR1 is LNHDA and CDR2 SQIVND (reference sequence). This CDR3 is 15 amino acids long. V gave up 5 bases and J gave up 1 base, with 14 bases separating them.